Presented here are 10 T cell receptor beta chains from one specimen sequenced in a study of cytomegalovirus exposure and HLA in healthy donors. The PCR ran on 60 Vbeta and 13 Jbeta primers. TCRdb's table, derived via immunoSEQ multiplex PCR, lists solely in-frame clones and lacks some. Among about 130,000 clones, approximately 80% were seen once, and the ten largest hold approximately 0.97%. Input material: PBMCs. Every receptor here comes from a human donor in good health.

V usage is TRBV6-5 and J usage is TRBJ1-2, with D unresolved. Per germline, CDR1 MNHEY and CDR2 SVGAGI. The length of the CDR3 is 15 residues. V dropped 7 bases and J dropped 0 bases, with 15 bases sitting between them. The CDR3 DNA reads TGTGCCAGCACCTCGTCCGGGTTAACTAACTATGGCTACACCTTC. The encoded protein is CASTSSGLTNYGYTF.

This clone was seen a handful of times. V is TRBV7-9 and J is TRBJ2-2, with TRBD2 matching over 9 bases. V was pared by 5 bases and J by 0 bases, with 4 bases of the junction left unmatched. The CDR3 is 16 residues long. Per germline, CDR1 SEHNR and CDR2 FQNEAQ (reference sequence). In DNA, the CDR3 is TGTGCCAGCAGCGGCGGGGGGGCTACGAACACCGGGGAGCTGTTTTTT. Residues: CASSGGGATNTGELFF.

Only a few counts were recorded for this clone. The genes are TRBV6-5 and TRBJ2-5; 11 positions match TRBD1. The CDR3 is made up of 15 amino acids. V lost 7 bases and J lost 2; bases outside the gene matches: 6. Germline lookup yields CDR1 MNHEY and CDR2 SVGAGI. The CDR3 nucleotides are TGTGCCAGCACTTGGACAGGGGGCCCACAAGAGACCCAGTACTTC. It encodes CASTWTGGPQETQYF.

V gene TRBV27 combines with J gene TRBJ2-3; 7 bases agree with TRBD1. The CDR3 sequence is 14 residues long. J was trimmed by 2 bases and V by 6 bases; bases with no gene match: 5. Germline loops: CDR1 MNHEY, CDR2 SMNVEV (reference sequence). The CDR3 loop reads CASSRDRYTDTQYF. The CDR3 bases are TGTGCCAGCAGCAGGGACAGATACACAGATACGCAGTATTTT.

This chain links TRBV5-1 with TRBJ2-7, with 8 positions matching TRBD1. CDR1 SGHRS and CDR2 YFSETQ come from the germline V gene. CDR3 length: 13 amino acids. Trimming at V came to 4 bases and at J to 2 bases, leaving 2 bases not matched to a gene. CDR3 coding DNA: TGCGCCAGCAGCCCGGACAGGGCCTACGAGCAGTACTTC. This sequence encodes CASSPDRAYEQYF.

The J gene is TRBJ1-1, the V gene TRBV5-1; 12 bases map to TRBD1. Germline assignment: CDR1 SGHRS and CDR2 YFSETQ. J gave up 8 bases and V 0 bases, and 8 bases lay outside the gene matches. The CDR3 spans 16 residues. Here the CDR3 DNA reads TGCGCCAGCAGCTTGGGAGGGACAGGGGGCGCATGGGAAGCTTTCTTT. Residues: CASSLGGTGGAWEAFF.

About this clone: Its ends do not fully match the called genes, so a read error is possible. The rearrangement joins TRBV11-2 to TRBJ2-5; weak D call: TRBD1 (6 bases). This CDR3 comprises 12 residues. Germline V gives CDR1 SGHAT, CDR2 FQNNGV. CDR3 sequence reads: CASSFPDPKGDF. The CDR3 nucleotides read TGTGCCAGCAGCTTTCCGGACCCAAAGGGGGACTTC.

The chain has TRBV7-6 and TRBJ2-2; a possible D gene is TRBD1 (5 bases). This CDR3 comprises 13 residues. Deletions cut 3 bases from V and 6 bases from J, with 8 bases between. In germline, CDR1 is SGHVS, CDR2 FNYEAQ. The CDR3 DNA reads TGTGCCAGCAGCTTCAGGGTCCCCGGGGAGCTGTTTTTT. Amino acid sequence: CASSFRVPGELFF.

This chain joins TRBV6-5 and TRBJ2-7; 9 nucleotides align to TRBD1. This CDR3 spans 15 amino acids. The germline gives CDR1 MNHEY, CDR2 SVGAGI. Losses at the gene ends were 6 bases for V and 4 bases for J; bases not matched to a gene: 10. Written as DNA, the CDR3 is TGTGCCAGCAGCCTGGACAGGGGATCCCTGTACGAGCAGTACTTC. It specifies CASSLDRGSLYEQYF.

The chain has TRBV4-1 and TRBJ2-3, with 11 bases identical to TRBD2. Unmatched junction bases numbered 7, after V lost 2 bases and J lost 0 bases. The CDR3 consists of 18 residues. CDR1 is MGHRA and CDR2 is YSYEKL in the germline V gene. The CDR3 loop reads CASSQYGTSGTSTDTQYF. The CDR3 DNA reads as TGCGCCAGCAGCCAATATGGGACTAGCGGAACTAGCACAGATACGCAGTATTTT.